Presented here are 17 T cell receptor beta chains from one specimen sequenced in a study of blood T cell repertoires in COVID-19. This table comes from immunoSEQ multiplex PCR, and its TCRdb copy is limited to in-frame clones, with some not included. The sample includes about 88,000 clones, 83% of them seen just once. Source material: peripheral blood. The receptors were sampled from a human donor in a cohort sampled during active COVID-19.

This rearrangement joins TRBV5-1 to TRBJ1-2; the D gene is possibly TRBD1 (5 bases). Trimming took off 3 bases at V and 6 bases at J, with 15 bases between the two ends. The CDR3 extends over 14 amino acids. Germline lookup yields CDR1 SGHRS and CDR2 YFSETQ. CDR3 coding DNA: TGCGCCAGCAGCTGGGGCCCATCCGCGAATGGCTACACCTTC. As protein: CASSWGPSANGYTF.

This clone was picked up a small number of times. V gene TRBV19 combines with J gene TRBJ2-7; 11 bases match TRBD2. Germline V gives CDR1 LNHDA, CDR2 SQIVND (reference sequence). J gave up 3 bases and V 0 bases, and 16 bases lay outside the gene matches. The CDR3 extends over 20 amino acids. The CDR3 DNA follows: TGTGCCAGTAGTATAGAAACCCTAGCGGGAGGCACCGCCGCGTTCTACGAGCAGTACTTC. This encodes CASSIETLAGGTAAFYEQYF.

The genes are TRBV14 and TRBJ1-1; the D gene is possibly TRBD1 (5 bases). This CDR3 is 15 amino acids long. Germline CDR1 SGHDN, CDR2 FVKESK. The V and J ends lost 2 bases and 1 base respectively, with 11 bases between them. CDR3 sequence (DNA): TGTGCCAGCAGCCAATTGAGGCAGGGGAACACTGAAGCTTTCTTT. Its protein product is CASSQLRQGNTEAFF.

This chain connects TRBV4-1 to TRBJ1-5, with a weak D call TRBD1 (6 bases). This CDR3 is 17 amino acids long. Germline loops: CDR1 MGHRA, CDR2 YSYEKL. Trimming stripped 2 bases from V and 3 bases from J, with 17 bases between. In DNA form, the CDR3 reads TGCGCCAGCAGCCAAAACCTAGACAGGACCTCCAATCAGCCCCAGCATTTT. It translates to CASSQNLDRTSNQPQHF.

The CDR3 loop reads CASSVDAGETQYF. CDR3 nucleotides: TGTGCCAGCAGCGTAGACGCCGGAGAGACCCAGTACTTC. The chain has TRBV9 and TRBJ2-5; D is unresolved. Trimming shortened V by 0 bases and J by 4 bases, and 7 bases separated the two germline ends. Germline-derived CDR1 and CDR2 are SGDLS and YYNGEE. The CDR3 is made up of 13 amino acids. Combining the CDR3 with reference TRBV9 and TRBJ2-5 gives the whole variable domain DSGVTQTPKHLITATGQRVTLRCSPRSGDLSVYWYQQSLDQGLQFLIQYYNGEERAKGNILERFSAQQFPDLHSELNLSSLELGDSALYFCASSVDAGETQYFGPGTRLLVL.

In this sample, this clone turned up a few times. V usage is TRBV28 and J usage is TRBJ1-1; D remains ambiguous. The CDR3 is 14 amino acids. Trimming pared 4 bases from V and 1 base from J, leaving 10 bases between. Germline V gene data show CDR1 as MDHEN and CDR2 as SYDVKM. For the CDR3, the DNA is TGTGCCAGCAGTTGGATCGGCGGGAACACTGAAGCTTTCTTT. Its protein is CASSWIGGNTEAFF.

This chain connects TRBV19 to TRBJ2-7, with TRBD1 as a possible D gene (6 bases). The CDR3 totals 15 residues. Germline-derived CDR1 and CDR2 are LNHDA and SQIVND (reference sequence). Trimming removed 5 bases from V and 13 bases from J, with 27 bases in between. CDR3 amino acids: CASSLNGFQGRIIYF. Written as DNA, the CDR3 is TGTGCCAGTAGTTTGAATGGGTTCCAGGGGCGAATTATATACTTC.

The V call is TRBV5-5, the J call TRBJ1-1; a possible D gene is TRBD1 (5 bases). Germline CDR1 reads SGHKS; CDR2 reads YYEKEE (reference sequence). Trimming shortened V by 5 bases and J by 3 bases, and 14 bases separated the two germline ends. CDR3 length: 14 residues. For the CDR3, the DNA is TGTGCCAGCAGGCAGCAGGGTGATTACACTGAAGCTTTCTTT. This codes for CASRQQGDYTEAFF.

The chain recombines TRBV6-5 with TRBJ2-3; TRBD1 aligns across 7 bases. The CDR3 covers 15 residues. The germline CDR1 and CDR2 sequences are MNHEY and SVGAGI. Germline trimming cut 2 bases from V and 4 bases from J; bases unmatched to any gene: 6. The CDR3 DNA reads as TGTGCCAGCAGTTACCAAGGGGGCTTAGCAGATACGCAGTATTTT. Its translation is CASSYQGGLADTQYF.

This chain uses TRBV28 with TRBJ1-4; D may be TRBD1 (5 bases). There are 16 residues in the CDR3. V was clipped by 6 bases and J by 3 bases, with 17 bases between them. Looked up from germline, CDR1 is MDHEN and CDR2 is SYDVKM. As DNA, the CDR3 is TGTGCCAGCAGATCAGGGAGTCCGGGGGCTAATGAAAAACTGTTTTTT. It specifies CASRSGSPGANEKLFF. Combining the CDR3 with reference TRBV28 and TRBJ1-4 gives the whole variable domain DVKVTQSSRYLVKRTGEKVFLECVQDMDHENMFWYRQDPGLGLRLIYFSYDVKMKEKGDIPEGYSVSREKKERFSLILESASTNQTSMYLCASRSGSPGANEKLFFGSGTQLSVL.

This rearrangement joins TRBV6-5 to TRBJ2-7; maybe TRBD1 (5 bases). The V gene's germline CDR1 is MNHEY and CDR2 SVGAGI. The V end was cut by 0 bases, the J end by 4 bases, with 13 bases between. The length of the CDR3 is 15 residues. CDR3 in amino acids: CASSYSAGYNYEQYF. The CDR3 DNA sequence: TGTGCCAGCAGTTACTCGGCAGGGTATAATTACGAGCAGTACTTC.

This clone was counted once. The chain employs TRBV29-1 and TRBJ2-3; the D gene is possibly TRBD1 (5 bases). Germline CDR1 is SQVTM and CDR2 is ANQGSEA. The CDR3 has 12 residues. V shed 6 bases and J shed 5 bases, with 12 bases lying between them. The CDR3 is CSVATQGDTQYF. As DNA, the CDR3 is TGCAGCGTGGCCACGCAGGGAGATACGCAGTATTTT.

This chain uses TRBV14 with TRBJ1-1, with D possibly TRBD1 on 6 matching bases. CDR1 and CDR2 (germline): SGHDN, FVKESK. With 4 bases removed from V and 2 bases from J, the gap between germline ends came to 8 bases. The CDR3 is 13 residues long. This CDR3 is CASSPGDNTEAFF. The CDR3 coding sequence is TGTGCCAGCAGCCCAGGGGATAACACTGAAGCTTTCTTT.

The V call is TRBV11-3, the J call TRBJ2-6; weak D call: TRBD2 (6 bases). The CDR3 extends over 14 amino acids. Between the trimmed V and J ends, which lost 4 bases and 4 bases, there was a span of 8 bases. Germline CDR1 reads SGHNT; CDR2 reads YENEEA. The CDR3, as DNA: TGTGCCAGCAGCTCGGGGGTCGGGGCCAACGTCCTGACTTTC. Amino acid sequence: CASSSGVGANVLTF.

The CDR3 loop reads CASSLSGPYYEQYF. The CDR3 region has the DNA TGTGCCAGCAGCTTGTCAGGGCCCTACTACGAGCAGTACTTC. The chain has TRBV5-6 and TRBJ2-7, with D possibly being TRBD1 (5 bases). The germline gives CDR1 SGHDT, CDR2 YYEEEE. Deletions cut 1 base from V and 3 bases from J, with 11 bases between. The CDR3 contains 14 residues.

V gene TRBV19 combines with J gene TRBJ1-3, with D perhaps matching TRBD1 (5 bases). Deletions cut 6 bases from V and 0 bases from J, with 18 bases between. CDR3 length: 17 amino acids. Germline CDR1 reads LNHDA; CDR2 reads SQIVND (reference sequence). CDR3 loop: CASSQAAGPTSGNTIYF. In nucleotides, the CDR3 is TGTGCCAGTAGCCAGGCGGCAGGGCCGACCTCTGGAAACACCATATATTTT.

The chain recombines TRBV4-3 with TRBJ2-3; possible D gene TRBD2, 6 bases. Per germline, CDR1 LGHNA and CDR2 YSLEER. This CDR3 is 14 amino acids long. V was clipped by 4 bases and J by 0 bases, with 8 bases between them. The DNA of the CDR3 is TGCGCCAGCAGCCTCGGGACTAGCACAGATACGCAGTATTTT. It encodes CASSLGTSTDTQYF.